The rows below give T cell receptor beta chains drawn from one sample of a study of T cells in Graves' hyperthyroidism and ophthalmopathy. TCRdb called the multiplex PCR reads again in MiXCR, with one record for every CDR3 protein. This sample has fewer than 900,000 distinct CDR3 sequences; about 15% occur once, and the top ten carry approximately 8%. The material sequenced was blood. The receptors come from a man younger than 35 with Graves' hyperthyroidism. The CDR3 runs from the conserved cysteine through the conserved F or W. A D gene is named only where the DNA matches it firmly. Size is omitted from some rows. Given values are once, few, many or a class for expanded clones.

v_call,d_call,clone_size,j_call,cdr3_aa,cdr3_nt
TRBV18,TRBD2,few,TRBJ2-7,CASSPRGTSGNEQYF,TGTGCCAGCTCCCCGCGAGGGACTAGCGGTAACGAGCAGTACTTC
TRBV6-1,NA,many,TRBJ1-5,CASSSTRLGPQHF,TGTGCCAGCAGTTCGACGCGCTTGGGGCCCCAGCATTTT
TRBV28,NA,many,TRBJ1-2,CASSLSTNYGYTF,TGTGCCAGCAGTTTATCCACTAACTATGGCTACACCTTC
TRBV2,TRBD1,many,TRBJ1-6,CASSEEQGASSPLHF,TGTGCCAGCAGTGAAGAACAGGGGGCGAGTTCACCCCTCCACTTT
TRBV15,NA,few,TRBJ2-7,CATSRDRFEGSEQYF,TGTGCCACCAGCAGAGATCGGTTTGAGGGGTCCGAGCAGTACTTC
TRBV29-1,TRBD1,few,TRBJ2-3,CSVSRQGSSTDTQYF,TGCAGCGTTTCCAGACAGGGGTCCAGCACAGATACGCAGTATTTT
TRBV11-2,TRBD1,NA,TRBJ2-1,CASSPPPGTGVDEQFF,TGTGCCAGCAGCCCCCCTCCCGGGACAGGGGTGGATGAGCAGTTCTTC
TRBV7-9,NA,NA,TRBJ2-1,CASSLYWNNEQFF,TGTGCCAGCAGCTTATACTGGAACAATGAGCAGTTCTTC
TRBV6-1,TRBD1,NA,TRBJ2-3,CASSWAPKTGGTDTQYF,TGTGCCAGCAGTTGGGCACCTAAGACAGGGGGCACAGATACGCAGTATTTT
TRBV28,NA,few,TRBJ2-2,CAGSSLFVTPTGELFF,TGTGCCGGCAGTTCTCTCTTTGTGACCCCAACCGGGGAGCTGTTTTTT
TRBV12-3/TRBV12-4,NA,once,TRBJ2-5,CASRSDAGETQYF,TGTGCCAGCAGGAGCGACGCAGGGGAGACCCAGTACTTC
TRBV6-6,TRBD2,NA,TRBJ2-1,CASSYDSPGTSGNYNEQFF,TGTGCCAGCAGTTACGACTCCCCCGGGACTAGCGGGAATTACAATGAGCAGTTCTTC
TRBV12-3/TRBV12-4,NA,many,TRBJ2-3,CASTQGLRGDTQYF,TGTGCCAGCACCCAGGGGTTACGGGGAGATACGCAGTATTTT
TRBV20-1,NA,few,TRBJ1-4,CSARRELNEKLFF,TGCAGTGCTAGGAGGGAGCTGAACGAAAAACTGTTTTTT
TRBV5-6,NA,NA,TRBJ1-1,CASSPLDKTYTEAFF,TGTGCCAGCAGCCCATTAGATAAGACCTACACTGAAGCTTTCTTT
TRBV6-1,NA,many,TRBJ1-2,CASNPRGTNGYTF,TGTGCCAGCAACCCTCGGGGGACCAATGGCTACACCTTC
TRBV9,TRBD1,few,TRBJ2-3,CASSPRDRARLPSTDTQYF,TGTGCCAGCAGCCCGAGGGACAGGGCGCGACTACCTAGCACAGATACGCAGTATTTT
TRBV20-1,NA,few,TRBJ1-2,CSARALAVSFVGYTF,TGCAGTGCTAGAGCGTTGGCAGTTTCCTTCGTCGGCTACACCTTC